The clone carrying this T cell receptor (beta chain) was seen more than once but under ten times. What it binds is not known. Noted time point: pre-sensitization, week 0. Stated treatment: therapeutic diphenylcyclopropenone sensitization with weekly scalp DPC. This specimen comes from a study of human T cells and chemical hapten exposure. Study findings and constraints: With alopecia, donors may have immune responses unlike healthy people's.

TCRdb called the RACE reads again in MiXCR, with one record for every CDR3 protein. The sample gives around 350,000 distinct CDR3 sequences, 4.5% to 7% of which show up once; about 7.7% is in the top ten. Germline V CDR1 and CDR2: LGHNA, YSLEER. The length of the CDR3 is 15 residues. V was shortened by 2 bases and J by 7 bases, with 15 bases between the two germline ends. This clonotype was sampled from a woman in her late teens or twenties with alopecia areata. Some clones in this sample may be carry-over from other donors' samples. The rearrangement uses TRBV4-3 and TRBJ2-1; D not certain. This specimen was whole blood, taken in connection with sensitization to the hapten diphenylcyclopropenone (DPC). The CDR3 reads CASSQTYPAGNEQFF. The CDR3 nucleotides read TGCGCCAGCAGCCAAACCTATCCAGCCGGGAATGAGCAGTTCTTC.